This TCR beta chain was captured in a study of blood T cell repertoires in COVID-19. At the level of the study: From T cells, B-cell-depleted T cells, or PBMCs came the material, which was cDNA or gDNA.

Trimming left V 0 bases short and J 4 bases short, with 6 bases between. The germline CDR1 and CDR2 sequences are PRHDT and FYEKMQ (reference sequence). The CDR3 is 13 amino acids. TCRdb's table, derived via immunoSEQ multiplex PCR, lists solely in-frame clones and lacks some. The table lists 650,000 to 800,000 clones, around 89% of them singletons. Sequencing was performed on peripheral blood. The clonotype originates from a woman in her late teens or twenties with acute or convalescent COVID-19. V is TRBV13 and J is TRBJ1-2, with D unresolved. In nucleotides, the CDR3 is TGTGCCAGCAGCTTAGGCAGGCTCTATGGCTACACCTTC. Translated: CASSLGRLYGYTF.